This TCR beta chain was sequenced during a study of OX40 agonist ivuxolimab in advanced cancers. CDR3 size: 11 residues. Trimming shortened V by 5 bases and J by 8 bases, and 12 bases separated the two germline ends. CDR1 and CDR2 from the germline V gene are DFQATT and SNEGSKA (reference sequence). On this clone itself: Its antigen remains unidentified.

Profiled with immunoSEQ multiplex PCR; TCRdb holds only in-frame clones, not every one. The repertoire holds around 97,000 clones, with more than 80% as singletons. If patients had autoimmune disease history or systemic immunosuppression, they were excluded. Whole-study results and caveats: The expanded peripheral T cells' antigen specificity was not determined.

The V and J genes are TRBV20-1 and TRBJ1-2; D unresolved. This clonotype originated in an adult with an advanced solid tumor such as melanoma, head and neck, liver or kidney cancer. Sequencing was performed on CD4+ or CD8+ T cells sorted from blood, taken in a trial of the OX40 agonist ivuxolimab. CDR3 DNA: TGCAGTGCTTTCCCTCCTGGGGGCTACACCTTC. It yields the protein CSAFPPGGYTF.